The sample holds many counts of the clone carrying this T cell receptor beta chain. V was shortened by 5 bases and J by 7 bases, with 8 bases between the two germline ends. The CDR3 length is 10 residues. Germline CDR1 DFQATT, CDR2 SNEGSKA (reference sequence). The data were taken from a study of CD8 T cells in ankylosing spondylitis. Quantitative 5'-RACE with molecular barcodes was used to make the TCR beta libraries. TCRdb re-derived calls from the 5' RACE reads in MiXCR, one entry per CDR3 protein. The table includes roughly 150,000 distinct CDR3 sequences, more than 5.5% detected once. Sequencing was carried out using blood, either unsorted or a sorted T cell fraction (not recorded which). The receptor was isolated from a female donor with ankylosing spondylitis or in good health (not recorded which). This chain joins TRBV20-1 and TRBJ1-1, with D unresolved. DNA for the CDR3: TGCAGTGCTTTTCTCGGTGAAGCTTTCTTT. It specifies CSAFLGEAFF.